The 8 T cell receptor beta chains presented below share a single source sample, sequenced in a study of identical twins. From the 5' RACE reads, TCRdb called clonotypes with MiXCR, one entry per CDR3 protein. This table has under 1 million distinct CDR3 sequences, around 12% appearing once. A further study also used this sample, focusing on yellow fever vaccine responses in identical twins.

The sequenced sample consisted of PBMCs. These receptors came from a young woman in good health.

J is TRBJ1-1 and V is TRBV20-1; D perhaps matches TRBD1 (5 bases). V was shortened by 3 bases and J by 1 base, with 18 bases between the two germline ends. The V gene's germline CDR1 is DFQATT and CDR2 SNEGSKA (reference sequence). The CDR3 contains 16 residues. The CDR3 protein is CSASTGSEIWNTEAFF. Written as DNA, the CDR3 is TGCAGTGCTAGTACAGGCAGTGAAATTTGGAACACTGAAGCTTTCTTT.

The chain carries TRBV20-1 and TRBJ2-4; D tentatively fits TRBD1 or TRBD2 (6 bases each). The CDR3 consists of 13 residues. V dropped 6 bases and J dropped 7 bases, with 16 bases sitting between them. Germline lookup yields CDR1 DFQATT and CDR2 SNEGSKA (reference sequence). The DNA of the CDR3 is TGCAGTGCAACCGAGGGGGGAGCGAACATTCAGTACTTC. It translates to CSATEGGANIQYF.

The rearrangement links TRBV7-9 to TRBJ2-1, with D perhaps matching TRBD2 (7 bases). The CDR3 extends over 15 amino acids. Germline-derived CDR1 and CDR2 are SEHNR and FQNEAQ (reference sequence). V gave up 8 bases and J gave up 5 bases, with 19 bases separating them. The CDR3 is CASGNEGGGDNEQFF. CDR3 DNA sequence: TGTGCCAGCGGTAACGAGGGGGGGGGAGACAATGAGCAGTTCTTC. Looking up the rest from reference TRBV7-9 and TRBJ2-1 gives the full variable domain: DTGVSQNPRHKITKRGQNVTFRCDPISEHNRLYWYRQTLGQGPEFLTYFQNEAQLEKSRLLSDRFSAERPKGSFSTLEIQRTEQGDSAMYLCASGNEGGGDNEQFFGPGTRLTVL.

The CDR3 DNA reads TGTGCCAGCAGTTACTCGCGGCGTTCACCCCTCCACTTT. This encodes CASSYSRRSPLHF. The chain joins TRBV6-5 to TRBJ1-6; D uncertain. The CDR3 is 13 amino acids. Germline V gene sequence: CDR1 MNHEY, CDR2 SVGAGI. The germline V and J ends were trimmed by 0 bases and 9 bases, with 6 bases remaining between them.

This clonotype was counted ten times or more. The chain combines TRBV27 with TRBJ2-2; 12 bases map to TRBD1. The CDR3 runs to 19 residues. The junction had 10 bases not matched to a gene; V was cut back by 5 bases and J by 0 bases. From germline, CDR1 is MNHEY and CDR2 SMNVEV (reference sequence). Here the CDR3 reads CASSPRDRGLLTNTGELFF. In DNA form, the CDR3 reads TGTGCCAGCAGTCCCAGGGACAGGGGGCTCCTTACGAACACCGGGGAGCTGTTTTTT.

This clonotype was counted a few times. V usage is TRBV2 and J usage is TRBJ2-7; D is unresolved. This CDR3 has 13 amino acids. V lost 2 bases to trimming and J lost 6 bases, with 11 bases between them. Germline V gene lookup returns CDR1 SNHLY and CDR2 FYNNEI. The CDR3 sequence is CASSEQDPAEQYF. DNA for the CDR3: TGTGCCAGCAGTGAACAGGATCCAGCCGAGCAGTACTTC.

This sequence joins TRBV12-3 or TRBV12-4 and TRBJ2-2; D call uncertain. V lost 0 bases to trimming and J lost 3 bases, with 14 bases between them. This CDR3 has 17 residues. For the CDR3, the DNA is TGTGCCAGCAGTTTAGCCAAAGATTCCTCGGACACCGGGGAGCTGTTTTTT. Its protein product is CASSLAKDSSDTGELFF.

The chain couples TRBV2 to TRBJ2-2; TRBD2 aligns across 7 bases. CDR3 length equals 14 residues. Looked up from germline, CDR1 is SNHLY and CDR2 is FYNNEI. V lost 5 bases to trimming and J lost 6 bases; unmatched junction nucleotides: 6. CDR3: CASSYLLAAGELFF. In DNA, the CDR3 is TGTGCCAGCAGTTACCTCCTAGCGGCCGGGGAGCTGTTTTTT.